One sample yielded the 14 T cell receptor beta chains listed below, sequenced in a study of cytomegalovirus exposure and HLA in healthy donors (dated by TCRdb to about 2017). Library method: the immunoSEQ multiplex PCR assay. The table comes from immuneACCESS by way of TCRdb, which keeps in-frame sequences with V and J called. Part of the clones is missing from these tables; in studies checked, under half for an unresolved V gene and the rest for unknown reasons. This sample has 150,000 to 200,000 clones in its table, and approximately 96% of those were observed once. More than 0.7% of the sample goes to the ten largest clones. The sequenced sample consisted of PBMCs. These receptors were obtained from a young woman in good health and CMV-seronegative.

The CDR3 bases are TGTGCCAGCAGTCCTGCCGGAACGGGATCGTCCGTGCAGTACTTC. Its protein is CASSPAGTGSSVQYF. This chain connects TRBV27 to TRBJ2-7, with a tentative D call TRBD2 (5 bases). The germline V and J ends were trimmed by 5 bases and 9 bases, with 23 bases remaining between them. The CDR3 spans 15 residues. Germline CDR1 MNHEY, CDR2 SMNVEV (reference sequence).

V and J are TRBV19 and TRBJ2-2, with D possibly TRBD1 on 6 matching bases. Germline-derived CDR1 and CDR2 are LNHDA and SQIVND (reference sequence). With 3 bases removed from V and 0 bases from J, the gap between germline ends came to 20 bases. CDR3 length: 19 amino acids. CDR3 in DNA: TGTGCCAGTAGTATTTCTGCGGACAGTGGCCCACCGAACACCGGGGAGCTGTTTTTT. Protein product: CASSISADSGPPNTGELFF.

The chain links TRBV11-2 to TRBJ2-7, with D hard to call. V lost 1 base and J 6 bases, leaving 10 bases between the germline ends. The germline V gene encodes CDR1 SGHAT and CDR2 FQNNGV. CDR3 size: 13 residues. This CDR3 reads CASSLGAYVEQYF. CDR3 nucleotides: TGTGCCAGCAGCTTAGGGGCCTACGTCGAGCAGTACTTC.

The gene calls are TRBV29-1 and TRBJ2-5; 7 bases fit TRBD2. The germline V gene encodes CDR1 SQVTM and CDR2 ANQGSEA. J was trimmed by 1 base and V by 8 bases; bases with no gene match: 7. The CDR3 totals 13 residues. CDR3: CSSLGGGQETQYF. In nucleotides, the CDR3 is TGCAGCTCCCTTGGGGGGGGCCAAGAGACCCAGTACTTC.

The J gene is TRBJ1-4, the V gene TRBV9, with 10 bases matching TRBD1. V was pared by 4 bases and J by 7 bases, with 16 bases of the junction left unmatched. Per the germline V gene, CDR1 is SGDLS and CDR2 is YYNGEE. The CDR3 is 18 residues long. CDR3 residues: CASSHGTGVRGLGEKLFF. CDR3 DNA sequence: TGTGCCAGCAGCCACGGGACAGGGGTGAGGGGACTGGGTGAAAAACTGTTTTTT.

The chain uses TRBV7-2 and TRBJ1-1; tentatively, D is TRBD1 (5 bases). CDR1 SGHTA and CDR2 FQGNSA come from the germline V gene. Trimming stripped 2 bases from V and 1 base from J, with 8 bases between. The CDR3 totals 14 residues. The CDR3 spells CASSLFGQNTEAFF. CDR3 DNA sequence: TGTGCCAGCAGCTTATTCGGACAGAACACTGAAGCTTTCTTT.

This clone was observed a single time. The J gene is TRBJ1-5, the V gene TRBV6-5, with TRBD1 matching over 8 bases. This CDR3 region has 15 residues. After removal of 4 bases from V and 0 bases from J, the junction contained 2 bases not matched to a gene. In germline, CDR1 is MNHEY, CDR2 SVGAGI. The CDR3 sequence is CASSWGQDSNQPQHF. The CDR3 region has the DNA TGTGCCAGCAGTTGGGGACAGGATAGCAATCAGCCCCAGCATTTT.

This chain uses TRBV6-5 with TRBJ1-1, with D perhaps TRBD1 (5 bases). Germline-derived CDR1 and CDR2 are MNHEY and SVGAGI. Trimming took off 4 bases at V and 2 bases at J, with 11 bases between the two ends. The CDR3 runs 14 residues. In DNA form, the CDR3 reads TGTGCCAGCAGTTTGGGGGGGAAAAACACTGAAGCTTTCTTT. This gives the protein CASSLGGKNTEAFF.

The sample holds one count of this clone. V usage is TRBV5-1 and J usage is TRBJ2-3; 9 bases line up with TRBD1. Germline V lookup: CDR1 SGHRS, CDR2 YFSETQ. Trimming took 4 bases from V and 4 from J; bases not matched to a gene: 7. The CDR3 length is 15 residues. This CDR3 reads CASSPYRGHADTQYF. As DNA, the CDR3 is TGCGCCAGCAGCCCTTACAGGGGGCACGCAGATACGCAGTATTTT.

The chain carries TRBV29-1 and TRBJ1-3; D is ambiguous. V was cut by 3 bases and J by 0 bases, with 9 bases left in between. The CDR3 is 14 amino acids. Germline values: CDR1 SQVTM, CDR2 ANQGSEA. DNA for the CDR3: TGCAGCGTTGATTCGGGGAGCTCTGGAAACACCATATATTTT. It is translated as CSVDSGSSGNTIYF.

This chain links TRBV5-1 with TRBJ2-3; no clear D gene. Germline V gene data show CDR1 as SGHRS and CDR2 as YFSETQ. This CDR3 region has 15 residues. V lost 6 bases to trimming and J lost 0 bases, with 14 bases between them. CDR3 nucleotides: TGCGCCAGCAAGCAAGGCCGACTGAGCACAGATACGCAGTATTTT. This codes for CASKQGRLSTDTQYF.

The chain carries TRBV7-9 and TRBJ2-1; 9 bases fit TRBD1. The trim removed 3 bases at V and 0 bases at J, leaving 9 bases unmatched. Per germline, CDR1 SEHNR and CDR2 FQNEAQ (reference sequence). This CDR3 is 18 amino acids long. Written as DNA, the CDR3 is TGTGCCAGCAGCTTTACTTGGACAGGGGCAAGCTCCTACAATGAGCAGTTCTTC. It codes for CASSFTWTGASSYNEQFF. The full variable domain, completed using reference TRBV7-9 and TRBJ2-1, is DTGVSQNPRHKITKRGQNVTFRCDPISEHNRLYWYRQTLGQGPEFLTYFQNEAQLEKSRLLSDRFSAERPKGSFSTLEIQRTEQGDSAMYLCASSFTWTGASSYNEQFFGPGTRLTVL.

The genes are TRBV20-1 and TRBJ2-3; tentatively, D is TRBD2 (6 bases). Germline CDR1 reads DFQATT; CDR2 reads SNEGSKA (reference sequence). Trimming pared 4 bases from V and 5 bases from J, leaving 7 bases between. CDR3 size: 11 residues. The CDR3: CSAISGDTQYF. The DNA of the CDR3 is TGCAGTGCTATTAGCGGAGATACGCAGTATTTT.

V and J are TRBV15 and TRBJ1-1, with D perhaps TRBD1 (5 bases). The CDR3 length is 14 residues. Trimming pared 0 bases from V and 1 base from J, leaving 6 bases between. Germline lookup yields CDR1 LNHNV and CDR2 YYDKDF (reference sequence). CDR3 residues: CATSRDRENTEAFF. The CDR3 DNA sequence: TGTGCCACCAGCAGAGACAGGGAGAACACTGAAGCTTTCTTT.